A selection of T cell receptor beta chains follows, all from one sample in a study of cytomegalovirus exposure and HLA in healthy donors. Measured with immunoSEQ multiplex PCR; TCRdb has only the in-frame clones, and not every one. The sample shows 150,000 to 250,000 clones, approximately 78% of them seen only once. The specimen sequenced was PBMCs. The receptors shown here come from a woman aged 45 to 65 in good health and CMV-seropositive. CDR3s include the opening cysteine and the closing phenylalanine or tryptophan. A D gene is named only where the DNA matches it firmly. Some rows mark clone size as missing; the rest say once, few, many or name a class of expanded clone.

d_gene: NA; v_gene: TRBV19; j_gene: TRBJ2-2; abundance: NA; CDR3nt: TGTGCCAGTAGTGGGGGGGCAGGTAACACCGGGGAGCTGTTTTTT; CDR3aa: CASSGGAGNTGELFF
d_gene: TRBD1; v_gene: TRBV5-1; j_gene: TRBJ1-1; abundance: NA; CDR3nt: TGCGCCAGCAGCTTGGTAGGGGGCGCGGGGAACACTGAAGCTTTCTTT; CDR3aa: CASSLVGGAGNTEAFF
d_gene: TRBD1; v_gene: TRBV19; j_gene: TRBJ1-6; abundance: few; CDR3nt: TGTGCCAGTACCCCGGACAGGGCGGGTTCACCCCTCCACTTT; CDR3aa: CASTPDRAGSPLHF
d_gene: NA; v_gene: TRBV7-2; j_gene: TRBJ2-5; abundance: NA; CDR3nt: TGTGCCAGCAGCTTAGAAAGGGGCCCCCAGGCCCAGTACTTC; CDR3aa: CASSLERGPQAQYF
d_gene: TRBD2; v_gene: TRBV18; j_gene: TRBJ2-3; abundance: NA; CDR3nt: TGTGCCAGCTCACCACCGCTAGCGGGGGAGCGATATACGCAGTATTTT; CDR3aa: CASSPPLAGERYTQYF
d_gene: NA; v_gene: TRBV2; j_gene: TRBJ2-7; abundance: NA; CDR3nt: TGTGCCAGCAGTGAAGCGAGGGGGACCGGGCAGTACTTC; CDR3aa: CASSEARGTGQYF
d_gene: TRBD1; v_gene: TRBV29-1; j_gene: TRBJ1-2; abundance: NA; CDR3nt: TGCAGCGTTGAAGGCCAAGGGACAGGGACCGGGGACTATGGCTACACCTTC; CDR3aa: CSVEGQGTGTGDYGYTF
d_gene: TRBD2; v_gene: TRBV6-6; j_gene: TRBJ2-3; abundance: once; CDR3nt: TGTGCCAGCCTTCCGGGACTAGCGTACTCAGATACGCAGTATTTT; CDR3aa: CASLPGLAYSDTQYF
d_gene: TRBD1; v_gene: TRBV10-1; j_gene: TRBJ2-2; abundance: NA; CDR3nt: TGCGCCAGCAGTGAGTCCGGGACAGCGGTGTTTTTT; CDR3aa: CASSESGTAVFF
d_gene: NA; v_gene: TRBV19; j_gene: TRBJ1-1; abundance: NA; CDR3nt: TGTGCCAGTAACCGGGGACACCTGAACACTGAAGCTTTCTTT; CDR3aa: CASNRGHLNTEAFF
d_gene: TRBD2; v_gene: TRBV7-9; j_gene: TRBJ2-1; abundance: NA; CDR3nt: TGTGCCAGCAGCTTAGTTTGGCTAGCGGGAAACAATGAGCAGTTCTTC; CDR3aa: CASSLVWLAGNNEQFF
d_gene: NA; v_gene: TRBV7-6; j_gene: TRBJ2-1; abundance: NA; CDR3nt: TGTGCCAGCAGCTTCTTGGGGGCCGGCTCCTACAATGAGCAGTTCTTC; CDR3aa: CASSFLGAGSYNEQFF
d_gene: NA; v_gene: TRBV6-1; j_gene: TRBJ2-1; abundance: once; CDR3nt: TGTGCCAGCAGTCCCGAGGGAGGTTCCTACAATGAGCAGTTCTTC; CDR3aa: CASSPEGGSYNEQFF
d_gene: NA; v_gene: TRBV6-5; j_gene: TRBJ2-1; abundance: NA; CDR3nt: TGTGCCAGCCGAGGCAGCGCCTACAATGAGCAGTTCTTC; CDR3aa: CASRGSAYNEQFF
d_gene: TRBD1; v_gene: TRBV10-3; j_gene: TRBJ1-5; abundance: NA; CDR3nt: TGTGCCATCAGTTCGGACAGGGGTAATCAGCCCCAGCATTTT; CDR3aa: CAISSDRGNQPQHF
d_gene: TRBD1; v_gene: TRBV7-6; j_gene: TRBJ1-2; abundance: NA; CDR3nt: TGTGCCAGCAGCTTAGACTCGGGACAGGGAGGCAACTATGGCTACACCTTC; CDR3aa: CASSLDSGQGGNYGYTF
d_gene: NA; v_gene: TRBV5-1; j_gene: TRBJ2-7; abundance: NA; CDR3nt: NA; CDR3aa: CASSQADGTFGPGYEQYF
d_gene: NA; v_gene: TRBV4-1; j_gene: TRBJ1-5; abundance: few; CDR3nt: TGCGCCAGCAGCCAAGATCGGGTGAGCAATCAGCCCCAGCATTTT; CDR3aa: CASSQDRVSNQPQHF
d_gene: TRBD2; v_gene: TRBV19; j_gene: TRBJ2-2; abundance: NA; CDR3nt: TGTGCCAGTAGACTAGCGGGGGGAGTGACCGGGGAGCTGTTTTTT; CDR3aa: CASRLAGGVTGELFF
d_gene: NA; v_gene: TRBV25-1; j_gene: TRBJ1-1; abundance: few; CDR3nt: TGTGCCAGCAGTGGCAATTACAGGGTTGACACTGAAGCTTTCTTT; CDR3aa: CASSGNYRVDTEAFF
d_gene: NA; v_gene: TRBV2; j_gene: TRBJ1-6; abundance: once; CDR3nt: TGTGCCAGCAGGTTTTCAGTAACCAATTCACCCCTCCACTTT; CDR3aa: CASRFSVTNSPLHF
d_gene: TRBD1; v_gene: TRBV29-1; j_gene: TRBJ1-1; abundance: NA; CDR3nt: TGCAGCGTTGAAATCGGGACAGGGAACACTGAAGCTTTCTTT; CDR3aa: CSVEIGTGNTEAFF
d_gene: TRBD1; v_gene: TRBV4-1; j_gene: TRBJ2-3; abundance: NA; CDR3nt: TGCGCCAGCAGCTACCGGGACAGGGAACCAGATACGCAGTATTTT; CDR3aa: CASSYRDREPDTQYF
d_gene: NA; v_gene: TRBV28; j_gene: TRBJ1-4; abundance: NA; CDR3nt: TGTGCCAGCAGTTTCGGCTCCTGGGGGGGGTTTTCGACTAATGAAAAACTGTTTTTT; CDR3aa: CASSFGSWGGFSTNEKLFF
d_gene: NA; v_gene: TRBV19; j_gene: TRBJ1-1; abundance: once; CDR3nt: TGTGCCAGTAGTATAGGAGGGGGGGCTGAAGCTTTCTTT; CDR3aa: CASSIGGGAEAFF
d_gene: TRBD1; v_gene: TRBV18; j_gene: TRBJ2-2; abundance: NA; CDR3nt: TGTGCCAGCTCACCGCGGACAGGGGAGACCGGGGAGCTGTTTTTT; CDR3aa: CASSPRTGETGELFF
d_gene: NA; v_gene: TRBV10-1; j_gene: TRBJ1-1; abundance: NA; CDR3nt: TGCGCCAGCAGTCCCCGGGTGAGAAACACTGAAGCTTTCTTT; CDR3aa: CASSPRVRNTEAFF
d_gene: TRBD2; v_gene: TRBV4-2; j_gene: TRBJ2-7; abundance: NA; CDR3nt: TGTGCCAGCAGCCAAGATCCATGGGGGAGGACTAGCGGGAGTTGGGGCCCGTACGAGCAGTACTTC; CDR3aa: CASSQDPWGRTSGSWGPYEQYF
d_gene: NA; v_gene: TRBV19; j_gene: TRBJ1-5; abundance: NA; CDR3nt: TGTGCCAGTAGTACTCGTAACAGGAGGGGAGAGCCCCAGCATTTT; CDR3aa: CASSTRNRRGEPQHF
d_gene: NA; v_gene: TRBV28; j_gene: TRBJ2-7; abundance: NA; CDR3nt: TGTGCCAGCAGCCCGCCGGGGGTGCCTAGCCTAACCTACGAGCAGTACTTC; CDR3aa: CASSPPGVPSLTYEQYF
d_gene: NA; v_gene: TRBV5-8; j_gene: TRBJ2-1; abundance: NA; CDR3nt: TGTGCCAGCAGCTTGGGGGGCTTGAGCAATGAGCAGTTCTTC; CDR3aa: CASSLGGLSNEQFF
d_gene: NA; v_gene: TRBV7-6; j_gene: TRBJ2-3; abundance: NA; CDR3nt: TGTGCCAGCAGCTTACGGGGACTTACAGATACGCAGTATTTT; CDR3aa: CASSLRGLTDTQYF
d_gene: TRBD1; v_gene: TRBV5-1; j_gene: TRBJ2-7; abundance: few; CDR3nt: TGCGCCAGCAGCTTAGTAGGGACAGGGGTTTACGAGCAGTACTTC; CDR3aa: CASSLVGTGVYEQYF
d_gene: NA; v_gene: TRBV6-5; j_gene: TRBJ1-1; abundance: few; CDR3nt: TGTGCCAGCAGTTACGGGGGCGCGAACACTGAAGCTTTCTTT; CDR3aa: CASSYGGANTEAFF
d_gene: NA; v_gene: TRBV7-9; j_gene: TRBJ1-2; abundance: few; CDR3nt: TGTTCCAGCAGCTTGGGACTGAACTATGGCTACACCTTC; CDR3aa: CSSSLGLNYGYTF
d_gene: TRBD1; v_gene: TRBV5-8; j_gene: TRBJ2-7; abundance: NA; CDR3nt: TGTGCCAGCAGCCCCGAGGGGACAGGTTTCTACGAGCAGTACTTC; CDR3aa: CASSPEGTGFYEQYF
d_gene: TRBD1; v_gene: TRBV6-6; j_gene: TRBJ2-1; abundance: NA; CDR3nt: TGTGCCAGCAGTCTTGGACAGGCGCAGTTCTTC; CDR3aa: CASSLGQAQFF
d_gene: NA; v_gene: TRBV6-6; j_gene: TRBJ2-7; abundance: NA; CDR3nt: TGTGCCAGCGGTGGGGGGACGTTTTCCTTCTCCTACGAGCAGTACTTC; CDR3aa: CASGGGTFSFSYEQYF
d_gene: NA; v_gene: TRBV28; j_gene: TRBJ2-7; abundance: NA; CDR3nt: TGTGCCAGCAGTTCCCCCAACAGCCTCTACGAGCAGTACTTC; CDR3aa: CASSSPNSLYEQYF
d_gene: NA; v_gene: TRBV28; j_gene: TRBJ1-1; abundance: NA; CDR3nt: TGTGCCAGCAGTTTGGGTGTCGGGTTGGGGCCAGCTTTCTTT; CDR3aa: CASSLGVGLGPAFF
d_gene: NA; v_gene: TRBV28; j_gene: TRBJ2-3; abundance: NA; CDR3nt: TGTGCCAGCAGTCTATCAGGGTCTAGCACAGATACGCAGTATTTT; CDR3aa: CASSLSGSSTDTQYF
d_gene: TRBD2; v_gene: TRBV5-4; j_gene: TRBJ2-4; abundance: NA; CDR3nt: TGTGCCAGCAGCCCGCCCGGGAGGGAAAACAGTCAGTACTTC; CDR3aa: CASSPPGRENSQYF
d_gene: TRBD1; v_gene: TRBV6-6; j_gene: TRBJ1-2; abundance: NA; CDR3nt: TGTGCCAGCAGACCGACAGGGGGCGACTATGGCTACGCCTTC; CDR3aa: CASRPTGGDYGYAF
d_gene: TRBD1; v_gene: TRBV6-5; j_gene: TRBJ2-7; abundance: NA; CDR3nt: TGCGCCAGCAGCTTCGGGACAGGGGGCTCGTACGAGCAGTACTTC; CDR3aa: CASSFGTGGSYEQYF
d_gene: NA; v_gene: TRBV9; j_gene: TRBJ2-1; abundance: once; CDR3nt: TGTGCCAGCAGCGCGGGGACACCTGCTCAAGTGTCCTACAATGAGCAGTTCTTC; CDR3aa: CASSAGTPAQVSYNEQFF
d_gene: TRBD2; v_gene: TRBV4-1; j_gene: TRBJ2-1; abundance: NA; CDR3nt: TGCGCCAGCAGCCAAGGGGGGCTAGCGGGAGCCAATGAGCAGTTCTTC; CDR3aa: CASSQGGLAGANEQFF
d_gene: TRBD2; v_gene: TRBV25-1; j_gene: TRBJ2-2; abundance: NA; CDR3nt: TGTGCCAGCAGTTCAGGTTCTGGCGGGAGCTTAGGTGGGGAGCTGTTTTTT; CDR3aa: CASSSGSGGSLGGELFF
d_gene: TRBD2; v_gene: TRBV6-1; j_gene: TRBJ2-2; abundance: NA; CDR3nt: TGTGCCAGCAGTGCAGGACTAGCGGGAGGGACATCCTACACCGGGGAGCTGTTTTTT; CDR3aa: CASSAGLAGGTSYTGELFF
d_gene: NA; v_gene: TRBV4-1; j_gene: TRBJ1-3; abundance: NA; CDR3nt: TGCGCCAGCAGCCAAGAAGGACTGGCATCTGGAAACACCATATATTTT; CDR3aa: CASSQEGLASGNTIYF
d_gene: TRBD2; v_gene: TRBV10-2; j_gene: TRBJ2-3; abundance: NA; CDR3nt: TGCGCCAGCAGTGAGTCATTCACGCTAGCGGGGGGGACTGCTACGCAGTATTTT; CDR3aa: CASSESFTLAGGTATQYF
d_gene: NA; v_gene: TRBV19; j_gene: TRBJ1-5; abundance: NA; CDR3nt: TGTGCCAGTAGTAGGGAAGTACGGGGGAGACAGCCCCAGCATTTT; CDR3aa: CASSREVRGRQPQHF